The TCR beta chain under discussion was sequenced for a study of cytotoxic CD8 clonotypes in ibrutinib-treated CLL. CDR3 length: 14 residues. The germline V gene encodes CDR1 MNHNS and CDR2 SASEGT. Trimming removed 7 bases from V and 0 bases from J; junction bases left unmatched: 4. The data were produced by immunoSEQ multiplex PCR, yet TCRdb's version contains in-frame clones alone and is incomplete. The table lists fewer than 400,000 clones, around 66% of them singletons. The clonotype was recovered from a human donor with chronic lymphocytic leukemia. The genes are TRBV6-1 and TRBJ2-7; 9 bases map to TRBD1. This material consisted of PBMCs, taken after 36 months of ibrutinib treatment. CDR3 sequence (DNA): TGTGCCAGCACCAGGGACAGGGTCTCCTACGAGCAGTACTTC. Protein product: CASTRDRVSYEQYF.